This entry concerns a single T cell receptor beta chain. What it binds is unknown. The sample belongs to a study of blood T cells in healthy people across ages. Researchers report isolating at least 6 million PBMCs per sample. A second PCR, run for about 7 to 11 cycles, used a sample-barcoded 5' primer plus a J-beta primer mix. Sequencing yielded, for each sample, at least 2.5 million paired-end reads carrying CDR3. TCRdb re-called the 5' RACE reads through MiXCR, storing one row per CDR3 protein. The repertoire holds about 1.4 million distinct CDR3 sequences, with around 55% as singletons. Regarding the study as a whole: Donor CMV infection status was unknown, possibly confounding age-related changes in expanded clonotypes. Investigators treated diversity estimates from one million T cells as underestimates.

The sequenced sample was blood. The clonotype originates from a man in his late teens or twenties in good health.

CDR3 coding DNA: TGTGCCAGCAGCAAAGGCTCCCCGGTAGACAGGAACACAGATACGCAGTATTTT. Encoded protein: CASSKGSPVDRNTDTQYF. This sequence joins TRBV21-1 and TRBJ2-3; the table's TRBD1 call for D was not verified on the DNA. TRBV21-1 is a recognized pseudogene. The CDR3 covers 18 residues.